Listed here are 4 T cell receptor beta chains from one sample, sequenced in a study of T cell responses to AZD1222 COVID-19 vaccine. This table comes from immunoSEQ multiplex PCR, and its TCRdb copy is limited to in-frame clones, with some not included. The repertoire holds around 130,000 clones, with 91% as singletons. The sequencing used peripheral blood, collected 28 days after the second dose of the MenACWY control vaccine. The source of these receptors is an adult who received the MenACWY meningococcal vaccine as a control.

This clone occurred once. V gene TRBV2 combines with J gene TRBJ2-3; tentatively, D is TRBD1 (5 bases). CDR3 size: 20 residues. Germline V CDR1 and CDR2: SNHLY, FYNNEI. Deletions cut 11 bases from V and 0 bases from J, with 33 bases between. This CDR3 is CAGAASLRSRQQTSTDTQYF. CDR3 coding DNA: TGTGCCGGGGCGGCAAGCTTACGGTCCCGACAACAAACTAGCACAGATACGCAGTATTTT.

CDR3 in DNA: TGTGCCAGCAGTTTGGGAGCTAACTATGGCTACACCTTC. It codes for CASSLGANYGYTF. The chain recombines TRBV28 with TRBJ1-2; D gene uncertain. The CDR3 is 13 residues long. V dropped 3 bases and J dropped 0 bases, with 5 bases sitting between them. CDR1 is MDHEN and CDR2 is SYDVKM in the germline V gene.

The chain carries TRBV7-2 and TRBJ2-3; D is undetermined. CDR1 is SGHTA, CDR2 FQGNSA, per germline. There are 15 residues in the CDR3. The ends were cut back, 2 bases at V and 0 bases at J, with 9 bases in the middle. CDR3 nucleotides: TGTGCCAGCAGCTTAATGGCCACCAGCACAGATACGCAGTATTTT. Translation: CASSLMATSTDTQYF. The whole variable domain, remainder taken from reference TRBV7-2 and TRBJ2-3, is GAGVSQSPSNKVTEKGKDVELRCDPISGHTALYWYRQSLGQGLEFLIYFQGNSAPDKSGLPSDRFSAERTGGSVSTLTIQRTQQEDSAVYLCASSLMATSTDTQYFGPGTRLTVL.

The chain uses TRBV11-1 and TRBJ2-7; 7 nucleotides line up with TRBD2. The CDR3 has 16 residues. The V gene end was trimmed by 3 bases and the J gene end by 2 bases; junction bases not matched to a gene: 10. Germline CDR1 is SGHAT and CDR2 is FQDESV (reference sequence). CDR3 sequence (DNA): TGTGCCAGCAGCTTTGACCCCCAAGCGGGGACCTACGAGCAGTACTTC. It translates to CASSFDPQAGTYEQYF.